The 20 T cell receptor beta chains in this list originate from one sample, sequenced in a study of long-term antiretroviral therapy in people with HIV. An immunoSEQ assay, version v3.0, was performed at survey level. Repertoires were generated with immunoSEQ multiplex PCR, while TCRdb's copy carries only in-frame clones and drops some. This table has some 21,000 clones, approximately 77% appearing once. This specimen consisted of unsorted PBMCs, obtained at the start of antiretroviral therapy. The receptor source for this set is a man aged 45-65 years with HIV.

A single count supports this clone. V and J are TRBV28 and TRBJ1-2, with TRBD1 matching over 9 bases. V was clipped by 7 bases and J by 7 bases; unmatched bases: 10. This CDR3 region has 14 residues. Germline V gives CDR1 MDHEN, CDR2 SYDVKM. Here the CDR3 reads CASTLPGQGGGYTF. CDR3 DNA: TGTGCCAGCACCCTTCCGGGACAGGGAGGTGGCTACACCTTC.

This clone was detected once. J is TRBJ1-1 and V is TRBV19; D gene ambiguous. The CDR3 loop spans 12 amino acids. CDR1 and CDR2 from the germline V gene are LNHDA and SQIVND (reference sequence). The ends were cut back, 7 bases at V and 6 bases at J, with 12 bases in the middle. CDR3 nucleotides: TGTGCCAGTAAACGAGGTTTCGCTGAAGCTTTCTTT. Its translation: CASKRGFAEAFF.

This chain links TRBV28 with TRBJ1-1; 7 bases match TRBD1. J lost 5 bases, V lost 3 bases, and 6 bases had no gene match. There are 14 residues in the CDR3. Germline CDR1 and CDR2: MDHEN and SYDVKM. The CDR3 protein is CASSFSGGWTEAFF. As DNA, the CDR3 is TGTGCCAGCAGTTTTTCAGGGGGGTGGACTGAAGCTTTCTTT.

V is TRBV19 and J is TRBJ2-5; 9 nucleotides line up with TRBD1. Germline V CDR1 and CDR2: LNHDA, SQIVND (reference sequence). Trimming removed 7 bases from V and 4 bases from J; junction bases left unmatched: 4. The CDR3 consists of 13 residues. The CDR3 loop reads CASTPQGAETQYF. In DNA form, the CDR3 reads TGTGCCAGTACTCCACAGGGGGCAGAGACCCAGTACTTC.

The V and J genes are TRBV7-2 and TRBJ2-7; tentatively, D is TRBD2 (6 bases). CDR3 length: 15 residues. CDR1 and CDR2 from the germline V gene are SGHTA and FQGNSA. The germline V and J ends were trimmed by 4 bases and 2 bases, with 15 bases remaining between them. CDR3 coding DNA: TGTGCCAGCAGCTCCCGTGGAGGGGCGGCCTACGAGCAGTACTTC. Amino acid sequence: CASSSRGGAAYEQYF.

The J gene is TRBJ2-2, the V gene TRBV20-1; D ambiguous. Trimming stripped 3 bases from V and 8 bases from J, with 7 bases between. This CDR3 contains 11 residues. Germline assignment: CDR1 DFQATT and CDR2 SNEGSKA (reference sequence). CDR3: CSARTGGELFF. Written as DNA, the CDR3 is TGCAGTGCTAGGACCGGAGGGGAGCTGTTTTTT.

With respect to this clone: At one end the junction does not follow the germline gene, possibly because of a read error. V usage is TRBV5-1 and J usage is TRBJ1-1, with D unclear. Germline V gene sequence: CDR1 SGHRS, CDR2 YFSETQ. The CDR3 totals 13 residues. As DNA, the CDR3 is TGCGCCAGCAGCTTGAGCTCGGGCTGGGAGCTTGTCTTT. Its protein is CASSLSSGWELVF.

The V and J genes are TRBV9 and TRBJ2-7; 9 nucleotides match TRBD1. The V and J ends lost 0 bases and 6 bases, in that order; junction bases with no gene match: 4. CDR3 size: 14 residues. The germline V gene has CDR1 SGDLS and CDR2 YYNGEE. CDR3 sequence (DNA): TGTGCCAGCAGCGTAGGGACAGGGGTAATCGAGCAGTACTTC. Translating gives CASSVGTGVIEQYF.

The genes are TRBV27 and TRBJ2-1; maybe TRBD2 (6 bases). Looked up from germline, CDR1 is MNHEY and CDR2 is SMNVEV (reference sequence). Trimming pared 6 bases from V and 0 bases from J, leaving 18 bases between. The CDR3 totals 17 residues. CDR3 region: CASSLGLALSSYNEQFF. For the CDR3, the DNA is TGTGCCAGCAGCCTGGGGCTAGCGCTTAGCTCCTACAATGAGCAGTTCTTC.

The V gene is TRBV28, the J gene TRBJ2-7, with D unresolved. The V end was cut by 5 bases, the J end by 3 bases, with 5 bases between. Germline CDR1 is MDHEN and CDR2 is SYDVKM. This CDR3 is built from 11 residues. The CDR3 DNA follows: TGTGCCAGCAGTCTTCGCTACGAGCAGTACTTC. It yields the protein CASSLRYEQYF.

This chain links TRBV19 with TRBJ1-1; unclear D gene. Trimming removed 4 bases from V and 4 bases from J, with 13 bases in between. The CDR3 extends over 14 amino acids. Germline V gene lookup returns CDR1 LNHDA and CDR2 SQIVND (reference sequence). The CDR3 nucleotides are TGTGCCAGTAGTACTCTCAGCGGTTTCACTGAAGCTTTCTTT. Protein product: CASSTLSGFTEAFF.

The rearrangement links TRBV2 to TRBJ2-7, with D hard to call. V was shortened by 7 bases and J by 0 bases, with 10 bases between the two germline ends. Germline V gene data show CDR1 as SNHLY and CDR2 as FYNNEI. The CDR3 is made up of 13 amino acids. Here the CDR3 DNA reads TGTGCCAGCATCACCCTGGCCTCCTACGAGCAGTACTTC. Amino acids: CASITLASYEQYF.

This chain links TRBV30 with TRBJ1-1; possibly TRBD1 for D (5 bases). The CDR3 contains 15 residues. The germline CDR1 and CDR2 sequences are GTSNPN and SVGIG (reference sequence). Deletions cut 0 bases from V and 6 bases from J, with 17 bases between. The CDR3 nucleotides are TGTGCCTGGAGTGTACGAACCCAGTGGGGCCCTGAAGCTTTCTTT. It is translated as CAWSVRTQWGPEAFF.

The chain combines TRBV5-1 with TRBJ2-3, with 11 positions matching TRBD2. There are 16 residues in the CDR3. Germline CDR1 reads SGHRS; CDR2 reads YFSETQ. The V gene end was trimmed by 0 bases and the J gene end by 4 bases; junction bases not matched to a gene: 4. CDR3 in DNA: TGCGCCAGCAGCTTGGTTTTAGCGGGAGGGGCAGATACGCAGTATTTT. Translating gives CASSLVLAGGADTQYF.

This clone was found a few times. This chain uses TRBV10-3 with TRBJ2-3, with TRBD1 identical over 10 bases. V lost 11 bases, J lost 6 bases, and 17 bases stayed unmatched. The V gene's germline CDR1 is ENHRY and CDR2 SYGVKD. CDR3 size: 16 residues. CDR3 in DNA: TGTGCCGGTTCCAACCCCGGGACAGGGGAGGGGGATACGCAGTATTTT. It translates to CAGSNPGTGEGDTQYF.

This clone showed up just once. This rearrangement joins TRBV5-1 to TRBJ2-7; TRBD1 aligns across 9 bases. J was trimmed by 2 bases and V by 0 bases; bases with no gene match: 6. The V gene's germline CDR1 is SGHRS and CDR2 YFSETQ. The CDR3 runs to 16 residues. This CDR3 is CASSLAGTGPAYEQYF. The CDR3 DNA sequence: TGCGCCAGCAGCTTGGCCGGGACAGGGCCAGCCTACGAGCAGTACTTC.

The chain couples TRBV6-5 to TRBJ2-7; D unresolved. CDR1 MNHEY and CDR2 SVGAGI come from the germline V gene. This CDR3 comprises 14 residues. Trimming took off 0 bases at V and 2 bases at J, with 8 bases between the two ends. The CDR3 reads CASSYSVVPYEQYF. CDR3 sequence (DNA): TGTGCCAGCAGTTACTCAGTAGTCCCCTACGAGCAGTACTTC.

The chain recombines TRBV7-9 with TRBJ2-5; D possibly corresponds to TRBD1 (5 bases). The V and J ends lost 4 bases and 0 bases respectively, with 15 bases between them. Germline values: CDR1 SEHNR, CDR2 FQNEAQ (reference sequence). The CDR3 loop spans 16 amino acids. The CDR3 spells CASSSNRIWDQETQYF. The CDR3 nucleotides read TGTGCCAGCAGCTCTAACAGGATTTGGGACCAAGAGACCCAGTACTTC.

V is TRBV6-6 and J is TRBJ2-4; D may correspond to TRBD1 or TRBD2 (5 bases each). Trimming left V 8 bases short and J 0 bases short, with 8 bases between. Germline lookup yields CDR1 MNHNY and CDR2 SVGAGI (reference sequence). The CDR3 consists of 13 residues. DNA of the CDR3: TGTGCCAGCCGGGACGGAGCCAAAAACATTCAGTACTTC. Translating it yields CASRDGAKNIQYF.

This sequence joins TRBV29-1 and TRBJ1-1; unclear D gene. Germline V gene lookup returns CDR1 SQVTM and CDR2 ANQGSEA. The CDR3 covers 11 residues. The V end was cut by 4 bases, the J end by 6 bases, with 9 bases between. Written as DNA, the CDR3 is TGCAGCGTTGGAAGTTATTCTGAAGCTTTCTTT. Translated, it gives CSVGSYSEAFF.